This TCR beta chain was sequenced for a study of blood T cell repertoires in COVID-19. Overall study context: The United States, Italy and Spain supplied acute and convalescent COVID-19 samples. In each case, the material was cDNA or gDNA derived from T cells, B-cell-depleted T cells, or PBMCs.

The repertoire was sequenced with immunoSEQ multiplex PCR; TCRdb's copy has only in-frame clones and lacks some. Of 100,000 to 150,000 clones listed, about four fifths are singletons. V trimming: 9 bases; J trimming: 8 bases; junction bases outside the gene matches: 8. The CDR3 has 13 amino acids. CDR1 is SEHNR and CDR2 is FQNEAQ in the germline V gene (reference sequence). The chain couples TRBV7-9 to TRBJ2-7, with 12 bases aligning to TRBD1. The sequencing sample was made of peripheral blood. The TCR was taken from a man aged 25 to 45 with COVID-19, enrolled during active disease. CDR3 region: CASYAGTGGKQYF. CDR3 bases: TGTGCCAGTTATGCTGGGACAGGGGGCAAGCAGTACTTC.